These 25 T cell receptor beta chains came from one sample sequenced in a study of PD-L1 blockade in urothelial cancer. Documented time point: pretreatment peripheral blood. Produced via immunoSEQ multiplex PCR; TCRdb's table is partial and in-frame only. Among some 120,000 clones, about four fifths were seen once, and the ten largest hold 3.2%. The source was PBMCs, collected around atezolizumab (anti-PD-L1) treatment. Source of these receptors: a man aged 50 to 59 with urothelial cancer.

This chain joins TRBV20-1 and TRBJ2-7, with D unclear. CDR3 length: 11 residues. CDR1 DFQATT and CDR2 SNEGSKA come from the germline V gene (reference sequence). The CDR3 coding sequence is TGCAACCCGGGTCTTGCGGACGAGCAGTACTTC. It codes for CNPGLADEQYF.

The rearrangement joins TRBV28 to TRBJ2-1; a weak D match, TRBD2 (6 bases). The V gene's germline CDR1 is MDHEN and CDR2 SYDVKM. Deletions cut 6 bases from V and 13 bases from J, with 22 bases between. The CDR3 loop spans 14 amino acids. This CDR3 is CASRPTTGGKRQFF. Here the CDR3 DNA reads TGTGCCAGCAGGCCTACCACAGGCGGGAAGCGCCAGTTCTTC.

The chain combines TRBV28 with TRBJ1-2, with D hard to call. CDR1 is MDHEN and CDR2 is SYDVKM in the germline V gene. The CDR3 covers 12 residues. V shed 7 bases and J shed 4 bases, with 10 bases lying between them. The CDR3 bases are TGTGCCAGCATGGCAACAGTCTATGGCTACACCTTC. Residues: CASMATVYGYTF.

The chain has TRBV30 and TRBJ2-4; weak D call: TRBD2 (5 bases). Germline V gives CDR1 GTSNPN, CDR2 SVGIG (reference sequence). V lost 3 bases and J 0 bases, leaving 9 bases between the germline ends. This CDR3 region has 14 residues. The CDR3 sequence: CAWRSLAAKNIQYF. The CDR3 DNA reads as TGTGCCTGGAGGTCCCTAGCAGCCAAAAACATTCAGTACTTC.

V usage is TRBV7-2 and J usage is TRBJ2-5, with TRBD2 matching over 15 bases. The CDR3 runs to 18 residues. With V trimmed by 5 bases and J by 1 base, 8 bases remained unmatched. The germline CDR1 and CDR2 sequences are SGHTA and FQGNSA. The DNA for the CDR3 is TGTGCCAGCAGCCCGGGACTAGCGGGAGGCATCCTCCAAGAGACCCAGTACTTC. This gives the protein CASSPGLAGGILQETQYF.

This clone was recorded a few times. The rearrangement joins TRBV30 to TRBJ1-1; no reliable D call. CDR1 and CDR2 from the germline V gene are GTSNPN and SVGIG (reference sequence). The length of the CDR3 is 13 residues. V gave up 1 base and J gave up 2 bases, with 8 bases separating them. The CDR3 protein is CAWSARGNTEAFF. CDR3 nucleotides: TGTGCCTGGAGTGCACGGGGAAACACTGAAGCTTTCTTT.

The chain employs TRBV6-5 and TRBJ2-2; D might be TRBD1 (5 bases). The V gene's germline CDR1 is MNHEY and CDR2 SVGAGI. Between the trimmed V and J ends, which lost 7 bases and 2 bases, there was a span of 14 bases. CDR3 length: 15 residues. CDR3 bases: TGTGCCAGCACCCTCGCAGGACATAACACCGGGGAGCTGTTTTTT. Residues: CASTLAGHNTGELFF.

V usage is TRBV30 and J usage is TRBJ2-2; 7 positions agree with TRBD1. CDR1 and CDR2 from the germline V gene are GTSNPN and SVGIG (reference sequence). There are 16 residues in the CDR3. J was trimmed by 4 bases and V by 5 bases; bases with no gene match: 13. CDR3 amino acids: CAWAVLRGQGTGELFF. The DNA of the CDR3 is TGTGCCTGGGCTGTCTTGAGGGGGCAGGGCACCGGGGAGCTGTTTTTT.

V gene TRBV9 combines with J gene TRBJ1-6; no reliable D call. Looked up from germline, CDR1 is SGDLS and CDR2 is YYNGEE. V lost 3 bases to trimming and J lost 0 bases, with 10 bases between them. The CDR3 has 16 amino acids. The CDR3: CASSAHISSYNSPLHF. CDR3 in DNA: TGTGCCAGCAGCGCTCACATAAGCTCCTATAATTCACCCCTCCACTTT. The entire variable domain, with the rest obtained from reference TRBV9 and TRBJ1-6, is as follows: DSGVTQTPKHLITATGQRVTLRCSPRSGDLSVYWYQQSLDQGLQFLIQYYNGEERAKGNILERFSAQQFPDLHSELNLSSLELGDSALYFCASSAHISSYNSPLHFGNGTRLTVT.

The rearrangement joins TRBV5-1 to TRBJ2-7; 7 bases align to TRBD2. V was pared by 3 bases and J by 1 base, with 4 bases of the junction left unmatched. The CDR3 sequence is 14 residues long. Germline assignment: CDR1 SGHRS and CDR2 YFSETQ. The CDR3 spells CASSWEGRSYEQYF. The DNA for the CDR3 is TGCGCCAGCAGCTGGGAGGGGCGTTCCTACGAGCAGTACTTC.

V gene TRBV10-3 combines with J gene TRBJ1-5, with D perhaps matching TRBD1 (6 bases). There are 13 residues in the CDR3. The V and J ends lost 3 bases and 7 bases respectively, with 10 bases between them. From germline, CDR1 is ENHRY and CDR2 SYGVKD. The CDR3 DNA follows: TGTGCCATCAGTGATCAGGGGAGCCAGCCCCAGCATTTT. It specifies CAISDQGSQPQHF.

In this sample, this clone turned up a few times. The V gene is TRBV2, the J gene TRBJ2-5; a possible D gene is TRBD2 (5 bases). Germline V gene data show CDR1 as SNHLY and CDR2 as FYNNEI. The CDR3 runs to 15 residues. The V end lost 3 bases, the J end lost 8 bases, and 19 bases lay between the germline ends. The CDR3 protein is CASSDRVGGPETQYF. CDR3 nucleotide sequence: TGTGCCAGCAGTGATAGGGTCGGCGGGCCGGAAACCCAGTACTTC.

This chain connects TRBV28 to TRBJ1-2; no reliable D call. This CDR3 spans 13 amino acids. The V gene's germline CDR1 is MDHEN and CDR2 SYDVKM. The germline V and J ends were trimmed by 6 bases and 2 bases, with 10 bases remaining between them. This chain's CDR3 is CASSKQRNYGYTF. CDR3 in DNA: TGTGCCAGCAGCAAACAAAGAAACTATGGCTACACCTTC.

This clone was found a few times. This rearrangement joins TRBV7-9 to TRBJ2-6; the D gene is possibly TRBD1 (5 bases). V lost 6 bases, J lost 10 bases, and 13 bases lay in between. The CDR3 loop spans 13 amino acids. Germline CDR1 is SEHNR and CDR2 is FQNEAQ (reference sequence). This CDR3 is CASSQGVRNVLTF. The CDR3 region has the DNA TGTGCCAGCAGTCAGGGTGTCAGGAACGTCCTGACTTTC.

The chain is built from TRBV6-1 and TRBJ1-5, with D possibly matching TRBD1 (5 bases). The V end was cut by 0 bases, the J end by 7 bases, with 7 bases between. The germline CDR1 and CDR2 sequences are MNHNS and SASEGT. The length of the CDR3 is 13 residues. The CDR3 reads CASSEARQQPQHF. The CDR3 DNA sequence: TGTGCCAGCAGTGAAGCAAGACAGCAGCCCCAGCATTTT.

The chain joins TRBV5-1 to TRBJ2-5; 7 bases match TRBD2. The CDR3 totals 16 residues. The germline V gene has CDR1 SGHRS and CDR2 YFSETQ. With V trimmed by 0 bases and J by 2 bases, 7 bases remained unmatched. The CDR3 nucleotides are TGCGCCAGCAGCTTGGGCCCTAGCGGATCACAAGAGACCCAGTACTTC. Its translation is CASSLGPSGSQETQYF. Drawing the rest from reference TRBV5-1 and TRBJ2-5, the complete variable domain is KAGVTQTPRYLIKTRGQQVTLSCSPISGHRSVSWYQQTPGQGLQFLFEYFSETQRNKGNFPGRFSGRQFSNSRSEMNVSTLELGDSALYLCASSLGPSGSQETQYFGPGTRLLVL.

The chain uses TRBV10-3 and TRBJ2-1, with 7 nucleotides matching TRBD2. The J segment lost 4 bases and the V segment lost 1 base, leaving 4 bases of the junction unmatched. The germline V gene encodes CDR1 ENHRY and CDR2 SYGVKD. The CDR3 extends over 15 amino acids. CDR3 DNA sequence: TGTGCCATCAGTGAGTTAGCGGGCCCGTACAATGAGCAGTTCTTC. It is translated as CAISELAGPYNEQFF.

As to this clone: At one end the junction does not follow the germline gene, possibly because of a read error. The gene calls are TRBV9 and TRBJ2-3, with a weak D call TRBD1 (6 bases). Germline V gene data show CDR1 as SGDLS and CDR2 as YYNGEE. The CDR3 contains 13 residues. This CDR3 is CASSGQETDAQYF. CDR3 nucleotides: TGTGCCAGCAGCGGACAGGAAACAGATGCGCAGTATTTT.

The chain recombines TRBV9 with TRBJ2-2; a possible D gene is TRBD2 (5 bases). The V gene's germline CDR1 is SGDLS and CDR2 YYNGEE. The CDR3 covers 14 residues. The V end was cut by 7 bases, the J end by 6 bases, with 16 bases between. CDR3 nucleotides: TGTGCCAGCGGCTTATCAAGGGAGCCCGGGGAGCTGTTTTTT. Amino acid sequence: CASGLSREPGELFF.

This chain connects TRBV18 to TRBJ1-1; a possible D gene is TRBD1 (6 bases). The CDR3 spans 13 residues. V was trimmed by 1 base and J by 8 bases, leaving 11 bases between them. Germline lookup yields CDR1 KGHSH and CDR2 LQKENI. CDR3 loop: CASSPLLDSEAFF. The CDR3 DNA reads TGTGCCAGCTCACCACTCCTGGACAGCGAAGCTTTCTTT.

V is TRBV7-6 and J is TRBJ2-3, with D possibly being TRBD2 (5 bases). Looked up from germline, CDR1 is SGHVS and CDR2 is FNYEAQ. The CDR3 runs to 12 residues. V lost 5 bases to trimming and J lost 6 bases, with 9 bases between them. The CDR3, as DNA: TGTGCCAGCAGCACAAGAGGGGATACGCAGTATTTT. Protein product: CASSTRGDTQYF.

The chain joins TRBV7-9 to TRBJ2-1; 7 bases are a match to TRBD2. Trimming at V came to 5 bases and at J to 0 bases, leaving 7 bases not matched to a gene. The CDR3 contains 16 residues. From germline, CDR1 is SEHNR and CDR2 FQNEAQ (reference sequence). The CDR3 nucleotides read TGTGCCAGCAGCCCCCTCGGCGGGAGCTCCTACAATGAGCAGTTCTTC. This codes for CASSPLGGSSYNEQFF.

The J gene is TRBJ2-2, the V gene TRBV9, with D possibly TRBD2 on 6 matching bases. The V and J ends lost 3 bases and 7 bases respectively, with 16 bases between them. Germline V lookup: CDR1 SGDLS, CDR2 YYNGEE. There are 15 residues in the CDR3. CDR3 amino acids: CASSAPGLPVGELFF. Here the CDR3 DNA reads TGTGCCAGCAGCGCGCCGGGACTCCCAGTCGGGGAGCTGTTTTTT. The full variable domain, its missing parts supplied by reference TRBV9 and TRBJ2-2, is DSGVTQTPKHLITATGQRVTLRCSPRSGDLSVYWYQQSLDQGLQFLIQYYNGEERAKGNILERFSAQQFPDLHSELNLSSLELGDSALYFCASSAPGLPVGELFFGEGSRLTVL.

In this sample, this clone turned up once. This chain connects TRBV5-4 to TRBJ2-7; 10 bases are a match to TRBD2. V lost 4 bases, J lost 2 bases, and 9 bases stayed unmatched. Looked up from germline, CDR1 is SGHNT and CDR2 is YYREEE (reference sequence). The CDR3 has 16 amino acids. The CDR3 sequence: CASSQGGLAGAYEQYF. DNA for the CDR3: TGTGCCAGCAGCCAAGGCGGGCTAGCGGGGGCCTACGAGCAGTACTTC.

The chain carries TRBV11-2 and TRBJ2-1; 11 nucleotides align to TRBD2. V lost 5 bases, J lost 4 bases, and 4 bases stayed unmatched. This CDR3 has 15 residues. Germline assignment: CDR1 SGHAT and CDR2 FQNNGV. The CDR3 DNA sequence: TGTGCCAGCAGCCCAATAGCGGGAGGGTACAATGAGCAGTTCTTC. This gives the protein CASSPIAGGYNEQFF.